This T cell receptor beta chain was identified in a study of cytomegalovirus exposure and HLA in healthy donors. In the case of this clone: The antigen remains undetermined.

The PCR employed 60 Vbeta primers together with 13 Jbeta primers. Produced via immunoSEQ multiplex PCR; TCRdb's table is partial and in-frame only. Of fewer than 180,000 clones listed, 79% are singletons. Study observations and caveats: Common viral pathogens seemed, in a later analysis, to connect with several of the most significant clusters.

The CDR3 extends over 15 amino acids. Germline V CDR1 and CDR2: MNHNS, SASEGT. V lost 5 bases to trimming and J lost 2 bases; unmatched junction nucleotides: 4. The rearrangement links TRBV6-1 to TRBJ2-5; 11 bases fit TRBD2. The receptor was derived from a man between 50 and 59 years old in good health and CMV-seropositive. Sequencing was done on a sample of PBMCs. The CDR3 reads CASSTGTSGQETQYF. In nucleotides, the CDR3 is TGTGCCAGCAGTACCGGGACTAGCGGACAAGAGACCCAGTACTTC.